The clone carrying this T cell receptor (beta chain) was picked up one time. This table comes from immunoSEQ multiplex PCR, and its TCRdb copy is limited to in-frame clones, with some not included. Counted here are under 95,000 clones, roughly 91% occurring once; the ten biggest clones make up 0.35% to 0.45%. This sample is drawn from a study of technical replicates of blood from a few donors. V gave up 5 bases and J gave up 5 bases; unmatched junction bases: 11. The CDR3 has 16 amino acids. CDR1 and CDR2 (germline): MDHEN, SYDVKM. The V call is TRBV28, the J call TRBJ2-5; 10 bases are shared with TRBD1. This TCR derives from a human donor in good health. Some clones in this sample may be carry-over from other donors' samples. Specimen: T cells isolated from PBMCs. DNA of the CDR3: TGTGCCAGCAGTAACCCGGGACAGGGGCGGGGGGAGACCCAGTACTTC. Amino acids: CASSNPGQGRGETQYF. Based on the CDR3 plus reference TRBV28 and TRBJ2-5, the full variable domain is DVKVTQSSRYLVKRTGEKVFLECVQDMDHENMFWYRQDPGLGLRLIYFSYDVKMKEKGDIPEGYSVSREKKERFSLILESASTNQTSMYLCASSNPGQGRGETQYFGPGTRLLVL.